The rows below give T cell receptor beta chains drawn from one sample of a study of Ad26.COV2.S vaccination and SARS-CoV-2 variants. TCRdb keeps only in-frame clones here, not all; method: immunoSEQ multiplex PCR. The sample has 150,000 to 200,000 clones; around 88% are singletons. The input for sequencing was peripheral blood, taken after recovery from COVID-19. These receptors were taken from a human donor who had recovered from COVID-19. CDR3s include the opening cysteine and the closing phenylalanine or tryptophan. D genes are given only for firm matches. Rows may omit the clone size; those that give it use once, few, many or a size class.

v_gene	j_gene	abundance	d_gene	CDR3aa	CDR3nt
TRBV6-6	TRBJ2-5	NA	TRBD2	CASSYPRGSGGETQYF	TGTGCCAGCAGTTACCCCAGGGGTAGCGGGGGAGAGACCCAGTACTTC
TRBV11-3	TRBJ1-2	NA	NA	CASSLLPLGPDYGYTF	TGTGCCAGCAGCTTACTCCCCTTAGGGCCAGACTATGGCTACACCTTC
TRBV5-1	TRBJ2-3	NA	NA	CASRRAGDSTDMQYF	TGCGCCAGCAGAAGAGCGGGGGACAGCACAGATATGCAGTATTTT
TRBV3-1/TRBV3-2	TRBJ2-5	NA	NA	CASSRGQETQYF	TGTGCCAGCAGCCGGGGCCAAGAGACCCAGTACTTC
TRBV25-1	TRBJ2-1	NA	NA	CASSEQALIDNEQFF	TGTGCCAGCAGTGAACAAGCCCTGATAGACAATGAGCAGTTCTTC
TRBV6-5	TRBJ2-2	NA	TRBD1	CASSRDRASGELFF	TGTGCCAGCAGTAGGGACAGGGCCTCCGGGGAGCTGTTTTTT
TRBV4-2	TRBJ2-3	NA	TRBD2	CASSQVAGGADTQYF	TGTGCCAGCAGCCAGGTAGCGGGGGGAGCAGATACGCAGTATTTT
TRBV6-5	TRBJ1-1	once	NA	CASGVDSLNTEAFF	TGTGCCAGCGGCGTGGACAGCCTGAACACTGAAGCTTTCTTT
TRBV6-1	TRBJ1-1	few	TRBD1	CASSVRTGRRNTEAFF	TGTGCCAGCAGTGTACGGACAGGGAGGCGGAACACTGAAGCTTTCTTT
TRBV7-9	TRBJ2-3	NA	NA	CASSLGGGTFTDTQYF	TGTGCCAGCAGCTTAGGAGGAGGGACTTTCACAGATACGCAGTATTTT
TRBV30	TRBJ2-1	NA	NA	CAWSGKLKSSYNEQFF	TGTGCCTGGAGTGGTAAGCTTAAGAGCTCCTACAATGAGCAGTTCTTC
TRBV2	TRBJ2-5	NA	TRBD2	CASTPQSGGRETQYF	TGTGCCAGCACCCCTCAAAGCGGGGGTCGGGAGACCCAGTACTTC
TRBV7-9	TRBJ1-4	NA	NA	CASSAPNEKLFF	TGTGCCAGCAGCGCCCCTAATGAAAAACTGTTTTTT
TRBV7-8	TRBJ2-3	once	NA	CASSTRPRGSDTQYF	TGTGCCAGCAGCACCCGCCCTCGTGGGTCAGATACGCAGTATTTT
TRBV3-1/TRBV3-2	TRBJ1-1	NA	NA	CASSQGAGLKNTEAFF	TGTGCCAGCAGCCAGGGGGCTGGGTTAAAGAACACTGAAGCTTTCTTT
TRBV7-2	TRBJ1-2	few	TRBD1	CASSLTGADYGYTF	TGTGCCAGCAGCTTAACAGGGGCAGACTATGGCTACACCTTC
TRBV6-5	TRBJ1-4	NA	TRBD1	CASRGTGFGEKLFF	TGTGCCAGCAGAGGGACAGGGTTCGGCGAAAAACTGTTTTTT